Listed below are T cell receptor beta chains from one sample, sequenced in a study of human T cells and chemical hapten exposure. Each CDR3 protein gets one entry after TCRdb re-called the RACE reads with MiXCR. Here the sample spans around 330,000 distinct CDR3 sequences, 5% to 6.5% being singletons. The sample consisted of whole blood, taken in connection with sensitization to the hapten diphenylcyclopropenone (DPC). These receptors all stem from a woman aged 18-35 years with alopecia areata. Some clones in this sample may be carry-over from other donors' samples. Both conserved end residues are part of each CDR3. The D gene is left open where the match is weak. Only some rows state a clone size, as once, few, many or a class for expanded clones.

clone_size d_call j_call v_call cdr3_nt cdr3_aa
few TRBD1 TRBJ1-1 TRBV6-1 TGTGCTCCCGCTGGGAGGGGGGACAGAGGAGGCACTGAAGCTTTCTTT CAPAGRGDRGGTEAFF
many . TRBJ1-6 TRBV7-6 TGTGCCAGCACCCTCCTAGCACAGTATTCACCCCTCCACTTT CASTLLAQYSPLHF
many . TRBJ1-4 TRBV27 TGTGCCAGCAGTTTTTCGGGGACTGAAAAACTGTTTTTT CASSFSGTEKLFF
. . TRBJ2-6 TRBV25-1 TGTGCCAGCAGTGTCGGCAGCCCCTCTGGGGCCAACGTCCTGACTTTC CASSVGSPSGANVLTF
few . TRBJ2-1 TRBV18 TGTGCCAGCTCACTACTCGGAGGGCAAAGCTCCTACAATGAGCAGTTCTTC CASSLLGGQSSYNEQFF
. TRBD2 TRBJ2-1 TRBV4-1 TGCGCCAGCAGCCGCATTCCCGGGGGGGCGAGAAACAATGAGCAGTTCTTC CASSRIPGGARNNEQFF
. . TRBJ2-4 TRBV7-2 TGTGCCAGCAGCTCCTGGACCCAGACTCTAGCCAAAAACATTCAGTACTTC CASSSWTQTLAKNIQYF
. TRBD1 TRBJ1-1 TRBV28 TGTGCCAGCAGTTTTGCATGGGGACAGGGGGCGCGAGCTTTCTTT CASSFAWGQGARAFF
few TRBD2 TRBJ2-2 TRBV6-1 TGTGCCAGCAGCGGGGGGGCTAGCGGTAGCGGGGAGCTGTTTTTT CASSGGASGSGELFF
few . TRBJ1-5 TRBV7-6 TGTGCCAGCAGCCCCGGCCAGGGCCGCAATCAGCCCCAGCATTTT CASSPGQGRNQPQHF
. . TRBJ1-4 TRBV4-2 TGTGCCAGCAGCCCGGCAGGCGATGCAACTAATGAAAAACTGTTTTTT CASSPAGDATNEKLFF
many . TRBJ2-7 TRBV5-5 TGTGCCAGCAGCGTGGACTCCGGGACGGCCTACGAGCAGTACTTC CASSVDSGTAYEQYF
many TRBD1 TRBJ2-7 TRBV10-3 TGTGCCATCAGTGAGTCGGGTATTGAGGGGACAGAAGAGTACTTC CAISESGIEGTEEYF
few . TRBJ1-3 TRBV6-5 TGTGCCAGCAGTTACGGACCCAAGGGAGGCTCTGGAAACACCATATATTTT CASSYGPKGGSGNTIYF
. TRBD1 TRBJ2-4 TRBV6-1 TGTGCCAGCAGTCCCGGGACAGTGAAAAACATTCAGTACTTC CASSPGTVKNIQYF
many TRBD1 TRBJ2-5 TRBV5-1 TGCGCCAGCAGCTCTAACAGGGGGCTAGAGACCCAGTACTTC CASSSNRGLETQYF
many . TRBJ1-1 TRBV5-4 TGTGCCAGCCAGGACAGGAACACTGAAGCTTTCTTT CASQDRNTEAFF
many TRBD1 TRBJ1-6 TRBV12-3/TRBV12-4 TGTGCCAGCAGCACGACAGGGGGCGCGAGCTCCTATAATTCACCCCTCCACTTT CASSTTGGASSYNSPLHF
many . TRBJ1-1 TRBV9 TGTGCCAGCAGCGTAGGACACCTTATGAACACTGAAGCTTTCTTT CASSVGHLMNTEAFF
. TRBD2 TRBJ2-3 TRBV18 TGTGCCAGCTCACCCTGGACTAGCGGGGGGGCAGATACGCAGTATTTT CASSPWTSGGADTQYF
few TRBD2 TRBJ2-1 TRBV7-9 TGTGCCAGCACCTTCGGTAATAGCGGGGTGGACAGAGAGAATGAGCAGTTCTTC CASTFGNSGVDRENEQFF